The 6 T cell receptor beta chains reported below all come from one sample, sequenced in a study of siplizumab effects on memory and regulatory T cells. Assay: immunoSEQ multiplex PCR; the TCRdb copy retains only in-frame clones and omits some. The sample has around 97,000 clones; about 94% are singletons. Sequencing used non-Treg CD4+ T cells sorted from blood. Receptors originate from a human donor in good health.

The CDR3 region has the DNA TGTGCCAGCAGCTATGAATCCAGGGCTTCACCCCTCCACTTT. It specifies CASSYESRASPLHF. This chain links TRBV5-4 with TRBJ1-6; perhaps TRBD1 as D (5 bases). CDR3 length: 14 amino acids. Per germline, CDR1 SGHNT and CDR2 YYREEE (reference sequence). Trimming cost V 3 bases and J 9 bases, with 13 bases left between them. The variable domain in full, with the rest retrieved from reference TRBV5-4 and TRBJ1-6, is ETGVTQSPTHLIKTRGQQVTLRCSSQSGHNTVSWYQQALGQGPQFIFQYYREEENGRGNFPPRFSGLQFPNYSSELNVNALELDDSALYLCASSYESRASPLHFGNGTRLTVT.

The CDR3 loop reads CAWFWTGDNQPQHF. In DNA, the CDR3 is TGTGCCTGGTTCTGGACAGGGGATAATCAGCCCCAGCATTTT. The chain employs TRBV30 and TRBJ1-5, with 9 positions matching TRBD1. Germline CDR1 reads GTSNPN; CDR2 reads SVGIG (reference sequence). This CDR3 contains 14 residues. Trimming at V came to 5 bases and at J to 4 bases, leaving 6 bases not matched to a gene.

The chain has TRBV5-1 and TRBJ2-7, with 8 bases that match TRBD2. This CDR3 region has 15 residues. Losses at the gene ends were 6 bases for V and 2 bases for J; bases not matched to a gene: 10. Germline values: CDR1 SGHRS, CDR2 YFSETQ. The CDR3 bases are TGCGCCAGCACCAGGGTTCCGGGGGGGCCCTACGAGCAGTACTTC. This codes for CASTRVPGGPYEQYF.

This clone has only one observation. The chain recombines TRBV7-2 with TRBJ2-1; D call uncertain. Per the germline V gene, CDR1 is SGHTA and CDR2 is FQGNSA. The CDR3 runs 15 residues. V was trimmed by 5 bases and J by 5 bases, leaving 16 bases between them. The CDR3 region has the DNA TGTGCCAGCAGCACAAGGCCCGGGTCCAACAATGAGCAGTTCTTC. Protein sequence: CASSTRPGSNNEQFF.

The chain is built from TRBV7-6 and TRBJ1-5; weak D call: TRBD1 (6 bases). The CDR3 is made up of 14 amino acids. V dropped 1 base and J dropped 10 bases, with 14 bases sitting between them. The V gene's germline CDR1 is SGHVS and CDR2 FNYEAQ. This chain's CDR3 is CASSLGGGGSPQHF. The CDR3 nucleotides read TGTGCCAGCAGCTTAGGGGGAGGGGGAAGCCCCCAGCATTTT.

The genes are TRBV19 and TRBJ2-3; D may match TRBD1 or TRBD2 (6 bases each). This CDR3 is 14 amino acids long. CDR1 and CDR2 from the germline V gene are LNHDA and SQIVND (reference sequence). The V and J ends lost 3 bases and 5 bases respectively, with 12 bases between them. CDR3 residues: CASSMQGRGDTQYF. The CDR3 DNA reads TGTGCCAGTAGTATGCAGGGGCGGGGAGATACGCAGTATTTT.